The 25 T cell receptor beta chains reported below all come from one sample, sequenced in a study of T cell responses to AZD1222 COVID-19 vaccine. Generated by immunoSEQ multiplex PCR, the TCRdb table keeps only in-frame clones and is missing some. The profile covers some 110,000 clones, with approximately 86% appearing a single time and 15% to 20% taken by the ten largest. The sequencing here drew on peripheral blood, taken 28 days after the second AZD1222 dose. The receptors shown here come from an adult who received the AZD1222 COVID-19 vaccine.

This sequence joins TRBV25-1 and TRBJ1-1; no firm D call. V lost 6 bases and J 1 base, leaving 12 bases between the germline ends. Germline V gene sequence: CDR1 MGHDK, CDR2 SYGVNS. The CDR3 consists of 14 residues. The CDR3 protein is CASSPTWGNTEAFF. CDR3 bases: TGTGCCAGCAGCCCAACGTGGGGGAACACTGAAGCTTTCTTT.

The J gene is TRBJ2-1, the V gene TRBV4-3, with D hard to call. V lost 0 bases and J 0 bases, leaving 18 bases between the germline ends. CDR1 is LGHNA, CDR2 YSLEER, per germline. The CDR3 consists of 19 residues. In DNA form, the CDR3 reads TGCGCCAGCAGCCAAGACGCTCACACCGGGCGGAGCTCCTACAATGAGCAGTTCTTC. Encoded protein: CASSQDAHTGRSSYNEQFF.

J is TRBJ1-4 and V is TRBV2; 8 bases fit TRBD1. There are 15 residues in the CDR3. Germline lookup yields CDR1 SNHLY and CDR2 FYNNEI. The ends lost 10 bases at V and 5 bases at J; junction bases unmatched: 12. CDR3 amino acids: CATQPTRDRNEKLFF. The CDR3 DNA sequence: TGTGCCACCCAGCCAACCCGGGACAGGAATGAAAAACTGTTTTTT. The full variable domain, its missing parts supplied by reference TRBV2 and TRBJ1-4, is EPEVTQTPSHQVTQMGQEVILRCVPISNHLYFYWYRQILGQKVEFLVSFYNNEISEKSEIFDDQFSVERPDGSNFTLKIRSTKLEDSAMYFCATQPTRDRNEKLFFGSGTQLSVL.

This sequence joins TRBV7-2 and TRBJ1-2; D is unclear. The CDR3 runs 13 residues. Germline V gene lookup returns CDR1 SGHTA and CDR2 FQGNSA. Trimming took off 1 base at V and 7 bases at J, with 10 bases between the two ends. CDR3 loop: CASSLVREFGYTF. As DNA, the CDR3 is TGTGCCAGCAGCTTAGTTCGCGAATTTGGCTACACCTTC.

V gene TRBV5-1 combines with J gene TRBJ1-1; 7 bases line up with TRBD1. The CDR3 runs to 17 residues. Germline V lookup: CDR1 SGHRS, CDR2 YFSETQ. V shed 0 bases and J 0 bases; nucleotides not matched to a gene: 8. The CDR3 DNA reads as TGCGCCAGCAGCTTGGATTCTGGGACAGCAGTGAACACTGAAGCTTTCTTT. This codes for CASSLDSGTAVNTEAFF.

The gene calls are TRBV11-1 and TRBJ2-4; 7 bases line up with TRBD2. The CDR3 spans 14 residues. CDR1 is SGHAT and CDR2 is FQDESV in the germline V gene (reference sequence). Trimming at V came to 5 bases and at J to 8 bases, leaving 9 bases not matched to a gene. CDR3 DNA: TGTGCCAGCAGCCGGATGGGAGGGGCGGACATTCAGTACTTC. Protein: CASSRMGGADIQYF.

The chain has TRBV2 and TRBJ1-2; 7 nucleotides match TRBD1. Trimming took 4 bases from V and 3 from J; bases not matched to a gene: 2. The CDR3 extends over 13 amino acids. Germline V CDR1 and CDR2: SNHLY, FYNNEI. The CDR3 nucleotides read TGTGCCAGCAGTGGGACAGGTTACTATGGCTACACCTTC. Its protein product is CASSGTGYYGYTF.

The chain links TRBV7-7 to TRBJ1-3; D is possibly TRBD1 (5 bases). Trimming took off 4 bases at V and 0 bases at J, with 10 bases between the two ends. CDR3 length: 15 amino acids. Germline V lookup: CDR1 SSHAT, CDR2 FNYEAQ (reference sequence). For the CDR3, the DNA is TGTGCCAGCAGCTCGGGACCGAACTCTGGAAACACCATATATTTT. It codes for CASSSGPNSGNTIYF.

V gene TRBV2 combines with J gene TRBJ2-3; TRBD2 matches at 10 bases. This CDR3 is built from 15 residues. Per the germline V gene, CDR1 is SNHLY and CDR2 is FYNNEI. V gave up 6 bases and J gave up 6 bases; unmatched junction bases: 9. CDR3 DNA: TGTGCCAGCAGCAAGCGGGGGGGCCGATGGGATACGCAGTATTTT. This codes for CASSKRGGRWDTQYF.

This clone was detected once. The chain joins TRBV18 to TRBJ1-2, with 7 bases lining up with TRBD1. Per the germline V gene, CDR1 is KGHSH and CDR2 is LQKENI. V shed 3 bases and J 8 bases; nucleotides not matched to a gene: 9. The CDR3 loop spans 14 amino acids. CDR3 amino acids: CASSPGELRGGYTF. CDR3 in DNA: TGTGCCAGCTCACCCGGGGAGCTCAGGGGGGGCTACACCTTC. Based on the CDR3 plus reference TRBV18 and TRBJ1-2, the full variable domain is NAGVMQNPRHLVRRRGQEARLRCSPMKGHSHVYWYRQLPEEGLKFMVYLQKENIIDESGMPKERFSAEFPKEGPSILRIQQVVRGDSAAYFCASSPGELRGGYTFGSGTRLTVV.

This clone is a singleton in its sample. The gene calls are TRBV24-1 and TRBJ1-1; D ambiguous. The CDR3 contains 15 residues. Deletions cut 1 base from V and 0 bases from J, with 8 bases between. The V gene's germline CDR1 is KGHDR and CDR2 SFDVKD. The CDR3 reads CATSDFSQVNTEAFF. CDR3 nucleotides: TGTGCCACCAGTGATTTCTCGCAAGTGAACACTGAAGCTTTCTTT.

V is TRBV19 and J is TRBJ1-4, with D unclear. Germline V gene lookup returns CDR1 LNHDA and CDR2 SQIVND (reference sequence). CDR3 length equals 13 residues. V was clipped by 5 bases and J by 3 bases, with 7 bases between them. The CDR3 region has the DNA TGTGCCAGTAGTCCAAACGCTAATGAAAAACTGTTTTTT. Translating gives CASSPNANEKLFF.

This clone appeared a few times. The chain uses TRBV6-2 or TRBV6-3 and TRBJ1-5; no firm D call. Between the trimmed V and J ends, which lost 5 bases and 1 base, there was a span of 12 bases. This CDR3 spans 15 amino acids. The germline CDR1 and CDR2 sequences are MNHEY and SVGEGT. The CDR3 region is CASSDGGMSNQPQHF. The CDR3, as DNA: TGTGCCAGCAGTGATGGAGGGATGAGCAATCAGCCCCAGCATTTT.

The gene calls are TRBV5-1 and TRBJ2-3, with D perhaps TRBD1 (6 bases). The CDR3 spans 15 residues. Trimming took 2 bases from V and 2 from J, leaving 12 bases between them. Germline V gene lookup returns CDR1 SGHRS and CDR2 YFSETQ. Written as DNA, the CDR3 is TGCGCCAGCAGCTTCTGGGACACCTACACAGATACGCAGTATTTT. Translation gives CASSFWDTYTDTQYF.

This sequence joins TRBV19 and TRBJ1-6; 8 bases match TRBD1. J was trimmed by 3 bases and V by 6 bases; bases with no gene match: 4. The CDR3 has 15 residues. Germline V lookup: CDR1 LNHDA, CDR2 SQIVND (reference sequence). The CDR3 sequence: CASSTQGVYNSPLHF. Written as DNA, the CDR3 is TGTGCCAGTAGCACACAGGGGGTCTATAATTCACCCCTCCACTTT.

The J gene is TRBJ1-5, the V gene TRBV18; tentative D call: TRBD1 (6 bases). The CDR3 length is 14 residues. CDR1 and CDR2 (germline): KGHSH, LQKENI. V lost 5 bases and J lost 3, with 11 bases in between. CDR3 coding DNA: TGTGCCAGCTCATTACAGGGAAACAATCAGCCCCAGCATTTT. Its translation is CASSLQGNNQPQHF. Looking up the rest from reference TRBV18 and TRBJ1-5 gives the full variable domain: NAGVMQNPRHLVRRRGQEARLRCSPMKGHSHVYWYRQLPEEGLKFMVYLQKENIIDESGMPKERFSAEFPKEGPSILRIQQVVRGDSAAYFCASSLQGNNQPQHFGDGTRLSIL.

Written as DNA, the CDR3 is TGTGCCAGCAGCTTAGAAGACAGGGAATACGAGCAGTACTTC. Translating gives CASSLEDREYEQYF. This rearrangement joins TRBV7-9 to TRBJ2-7, with TRBD1 identical over 7 bases. The V and J ends lost 1 base and 4 bases, in that order; junction bases with no gene match: 4. The CDR3 is 14 residues long. Per germline, CDR1 SEHNR and CDR2 FQNEAQ (reference sequence).

CDR3 loop: CASGRGNSGNSPLHF. DNA for the CDR3: TGTGCCAGCGGGAGGGGGAACTCCGGTAATTCACCCCTCCACTTT. The chain uses TRBV28 and TRBJ1-6; D is possibly TRBD1 (6 bases). This CDR3 spans 15 amino acids. Germline CDR1 is MDHEN and CDR2 is SYDVKM. V lost 8 bases and J lost 6, with 17 bases in between.

J is TRBJ2-2 and V is TRBV24-1; D may be TRBD1 (6 bases). V lost 5 bases and J lost 0, with 12 bases in between. CDR3 length: 16 residues. Germline CDR1 reads KGHDR; CDR2 reads SFDVKD. CDR3 bases: TGTGCCACCAGTGTGGCAGGGACAACGAACACCGGGGAGCTGTTTTTT. Its translation: CATSVAGTTNTGELFF.

The chain links TRBV30 to TRBJ1-1; the match to TRBD1 covers 9 bases. The CDR3 totals 13 residues. CDR1 GTSNPN and CDR2 SVGIG come from the germline V gene (reference sequence). With 4 bases clipped from V and 5 bases from J, the junction kept 5 bases outside the gene matches. The CDR3 DNA sequence: TGTGCCTGGACTGGACAGGGGTGGACTGAAGCTTTCTTT. Amino acids: CAWTGQGWTEAFF.

The rearrangement links TRBV7-8 to TRBJ2-3, with D maybe TRBD2 (5 bases). Germline CDR1 is SGHVS and CDR2 is FQNEAQ. The CDR3 extends over 13 amino acids. V gave up 5 bases and J gave up 6 bases, with 12 bases separating them. The CDR3 sequence is CASSTRGEDTQYF. The CDR3 coding sequence is TGTGCCAGCAGCACCCGGGGAGAGGATACGCAGTATTTT.

J is TRBJ2-5 and V is TRBV5-1; TRBD2 matches at 13 bases. The V gene's germline CDR1 is SGHRS and CDR2 YFSETQ. V trimming: 0 bases; J trimming: 5 bases; junction bases outside the gene matches: 4. The CDR3 length is 16 residues. The CDR3 nucleotides read TGCGCCAGCAGCTTGGGGACTAGCGGGGGCGGCGAGACCCAGTACTTC. It yields the protein CASSLGTSGGGETQYF.

The rearrangement links TRBV7-2 to TRBJ2-1; D uncertain. The CDR3 runs to 13 residues. The germline CDR1 and CDR2 sequences are SGHTA and FQGNSA. With 3 bases removed from V and 5 bases from J, the gap between germline ends came to 8 bases. CDR3 nucleotide sequence: TGTGCCAGCAGCTTGCTGGGCCACAATGAGCAGTTCTTC. The encoded protein is CASSLLGHNEQFF.

The chain recombines TRBV24-1 with TRBJ1-1, with D possibly TRBD1 on 6 matching bases. Trimming cost V 4 bases and J 10 bases, with 12 bases left between them. In germline, CDR1 is KGHDR, CDR2 SFDVKD. The CDR3 runs 12 residues. The CDR3 region is CATSDPDSAAFF. The CDR3 coding sequence is TGTGCCACCAGTGACCCGGACAGTGCAGCTTTCTTT.

This rearrangement joins TRBV5-6 to TRBJ2-3, with D unresolved. Germline CDR1 SGHDT, CDR2 YYEEEE. V lost 0 bases and J 2 bases, leaving 7 bases between the germline ends. The CDR3 has 14 amino acids. Here the CDR3 reads CASSLVTTTDTQYF. Written as DNA, the CDR3 is TGTGCCAGCAGCTTGGTTACTACCACAGATACGCAGTATTTT.